This T cell receptor beta chain was observed in a study of radiation and T cells in renal cell carcinoma. Regarding the study as a whole: No pretreatment tumor biopsies were available for baseline clonotypes. From baseline, blood top tumor clonotypes peaked at 2 weeks post-radiation.

Generated by immunoSEQ multiplex PCR, the TCRdb table keeps only in-frame clones and is missing some. The repertoire holds approximately 90,000 clones, with about 88% as singletons. In germline, CDR1 is MNHEY, CDR2 SVGAGI. The CDR3 runs 15 residues. This clone was seen more than once but under ten times. The antigen is not known. Compared with germline, one end of the junction differs, possibly owing to a read error. The time point here: baseline pretreatment blood. Documented treatment: 15 Gy SBRT to primary tumor, nephrectomy 4 weeks later. This rearrangement joins TRBV6-5 to TRBJ1-5; the D gene is possibly TRBD1 (5 bases). The sequence derives from a man aged 45-65 years with renal cell carcinoma. The sample consisted of blood, taken from a patient whose treatment included radiotherapy and nephrectomy. The CDR3 region is CASSYSSGSQGIIWF. The CDR3 DNA sequence: TGTGCCAGCAGTTACTCGAGTGGTTCTCAGGGCATCATCTGGTTT.